A selection of T cell receptor beta chains follows, all from one sample in a study of immune evolution from preneoplasia to lung adenocarcinoma. Sequencing was performed with immunoSEQ multiplex PCR; in TCRdb, only in-frame clones are kept and a portion is missing. The table lists several thousand clones, 40% to 60% of them singletons, with less than 25% in the top ten. Specimen: FFPE normal lung tissue adjacent to the tumor. These receptors were collected from a person aged 45-60 years with lung adenocarcinoma. Each CDR3 is given with its conserved first and last residue. A D gene is named only where the DNA matches it firmly. The size entry is marked missing in some rows and otherwise reads once, few, many or a size class.

clone_size	d_call	v_call	j_call	cdr3_aa	cdr3_nt
.	.	TRBV9	TRBJ2-6	CASSGARTGANVLTF	TGTGCCAGCAGCGGGGCCCGGACTGGGGCCAACGTCCTGACTTTC
.	.	TRBV2	TRBJ2-2	CASRGGNTGELFF	TGTGCCAGCAGGGGGGGGAACACCGGGGAGCTGTTTTTT
.	.	TRBV9	TRBJ1-1	CASSVEQVNTEAFF	TGTGCCAGCAGCGTAGAACAGGTGAACACTGAAGCTTTCTTT
few	.	TRBV7-9	TRBJ1-4	CASSPAGGYEKLFF	TGTGCCAGCAGCCCCGCTGGGGGATATGAAAAACTGTTTTTT
few	.	TRBV30	TRBJ2-7	CAWSRTRTYEQYF	TGTGCCTGGAGTCGGACAAGAACCTACGAGCAGTACTTC
.	.	TRBV21-1	TRBJ2-6	CASSFRPANVLTF	TGTGCCAGCAGCTTCCGTCCCGCCAACGTCCTGACTTTC
few	.	TRBV5-4	TRBJ2-2	CASSLWAANTGELFF	TGTGCCAGCAGCTTGTGGGCGGCGAACACCGGGGAGCTGTTTTTT
.	TRBD1	TRBV2	TRBJ1-5	CASRQGSGGQPQHF	TGTGCCAGCAGACAGGGGAGCGGTGGTCAGCCCCAGCATTTT
.	TRBD2	TRBV18	TRBJ2-7	CASSPQIAGADEQYF	TGTGCCAGCTCACCACAGATAGCGGGAGCGGACGAGCAGTACTTC
.	.	TRBV27	TRBJ2-7	CATHGRDGIDEQYF	TGTGCCACCCACGGACGGGACGGAATAGACGAGCAGTACTTC
.	.	TRBV15	TRBJ2-1	CATSRDQAGDYNEQFF	TGTGCCACCAGCAGAGATCAGGCAGGGGATTACAATGAGCAGTTCTTC
few	.	TRBV27	TRBJ2-3	CATGVDTQYF	TGTGCCACAGGGGTAGATACGCAGTATTTT
medium-sized	.	TRBV29-1	TRBJ1-1	CSVGRENTEAFF	TGCAGCGTTGGGAGAGAGAACACTGAAGCTTTCTTT
once	.	TRBV25-1	TRBJ1-6	CASSSGTNSPLHF	TGTGCCAGCAGTTCCGGGACTAATTCACCCCTCCACTTT
.	.	TRBV19	TRBJ1-2	CASSINRWDYGYTF	TGTGCCAGTAGTATCAACAGGTGGGACTATGGCTACACCTTC
.	.	TRBV4-1	TRBJ1-6	CASSQAQGYNSPLHF	TGCGCCAGCAGCCAAGCTCAGGGGTATAATTCACCCCTCCACTTT
.	.	TRBV11-2	TRBJ2-5	CASSLGAALETQYF	TGTGCCAGCAGCTTAGGGGCGGCGTTGGAGACCCAGTACTTC
.	.	TRBV28	TRBJ2-6	CASSLASGANVLTF	TGTGCCAGCAGTTTGGCCTCTGGGGCCAACGTCCTGACTTTC
.	TRBD2	TRBV2	TRBJ2-3	CASSEGTSGRVQYF	TGTGCCAGCAGTGAAGGGACTAGCGGGAGGGTTCAGTATTTT
.	.	TRBV1	TRBJ2-7	CTSSAERDNGSYEQYF	TGCACCAGCAGCGCCGAGAGGGACAACGGCTCCTACGAGCAGTACTTC
.	TRBD1	TRBV9	TRBJ2-7	CASSTGTGANEQYF	TGTGCCAGCAGCACCGGGACAGGGGCCAACGAGCAGTACTTC